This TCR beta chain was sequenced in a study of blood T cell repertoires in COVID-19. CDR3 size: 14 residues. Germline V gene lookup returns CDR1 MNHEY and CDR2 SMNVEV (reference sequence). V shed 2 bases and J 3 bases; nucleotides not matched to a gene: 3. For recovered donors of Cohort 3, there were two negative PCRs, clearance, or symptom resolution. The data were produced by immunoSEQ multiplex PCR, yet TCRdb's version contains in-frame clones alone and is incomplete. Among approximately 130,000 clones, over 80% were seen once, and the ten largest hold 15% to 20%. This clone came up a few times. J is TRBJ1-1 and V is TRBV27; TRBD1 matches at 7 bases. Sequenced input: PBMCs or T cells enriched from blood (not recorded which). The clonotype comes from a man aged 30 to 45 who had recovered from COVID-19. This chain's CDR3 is CASSLRGRDTEAFF. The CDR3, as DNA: TGTGCCAGCAGTTTAAGGGGGCGAGACACTGAAGCTTTCTTT.